This T cell receptor beta chain was recorded in a study of neurological immune-mediated disorders. The cDNA was produced through 5'RACE with 10-nucleotide random UMIs. TCRdb recomputed calls from the 5' RACE reads with MiXCR, one row per CDR3 protein. Found here are approximately 100,000 distinct CDR3 sequences, roughly 10% of them singletons; the top ten hold under 3.5%. Time point described: longitudinal time-point 3. This clonotype was counted at least ten times. The germline CDR1 and CDR2 sequences are SGHTA and FQGNSA. V shed 5 bases and J 1 base; nucleotides not matched to a gene: 6. The CDR3 length is 15 residues.

The chain is built from TRBV7-2 and TRBJ2-7; 9 nucleotides line up with TRBD2. This TCR came from a female donor with HTLV-1-associated myelopathy (HAM/TSP). Material for sequencing was PBMCs. The CDR3 DNA sequence: TGTGCCAGCAGCGGTAGAGCGGGGGGTTCCTACGAGCAGTACTTC. This translates into CASSGRAGGSYEQYF.